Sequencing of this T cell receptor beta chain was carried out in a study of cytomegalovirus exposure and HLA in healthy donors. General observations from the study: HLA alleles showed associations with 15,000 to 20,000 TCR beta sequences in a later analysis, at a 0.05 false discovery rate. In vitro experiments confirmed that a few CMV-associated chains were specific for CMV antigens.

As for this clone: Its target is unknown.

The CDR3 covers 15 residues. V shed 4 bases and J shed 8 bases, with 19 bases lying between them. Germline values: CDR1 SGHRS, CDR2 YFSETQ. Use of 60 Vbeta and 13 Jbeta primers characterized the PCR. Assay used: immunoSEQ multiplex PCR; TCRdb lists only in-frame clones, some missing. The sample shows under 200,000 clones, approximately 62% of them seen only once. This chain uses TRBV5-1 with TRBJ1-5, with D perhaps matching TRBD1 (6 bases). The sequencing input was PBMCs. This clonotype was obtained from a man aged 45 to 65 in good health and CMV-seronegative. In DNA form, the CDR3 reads TGCGCCAGCAGCCACGAGGGGGGGCTCGGGGAGCCCCAGCATTTT. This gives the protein CASSHEGGLGEPQHF.